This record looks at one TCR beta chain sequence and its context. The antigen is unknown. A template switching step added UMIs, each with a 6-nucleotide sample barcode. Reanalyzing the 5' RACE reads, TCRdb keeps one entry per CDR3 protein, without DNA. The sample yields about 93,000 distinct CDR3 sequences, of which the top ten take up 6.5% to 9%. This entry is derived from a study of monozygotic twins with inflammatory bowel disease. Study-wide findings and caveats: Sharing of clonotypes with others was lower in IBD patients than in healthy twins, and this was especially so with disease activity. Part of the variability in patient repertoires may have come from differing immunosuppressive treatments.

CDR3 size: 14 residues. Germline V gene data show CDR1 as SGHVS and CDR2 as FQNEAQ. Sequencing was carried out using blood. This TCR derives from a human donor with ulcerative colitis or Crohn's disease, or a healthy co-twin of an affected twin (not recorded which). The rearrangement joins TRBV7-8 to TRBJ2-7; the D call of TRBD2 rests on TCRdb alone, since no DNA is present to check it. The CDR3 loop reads CASSPGIAAYEQYF.